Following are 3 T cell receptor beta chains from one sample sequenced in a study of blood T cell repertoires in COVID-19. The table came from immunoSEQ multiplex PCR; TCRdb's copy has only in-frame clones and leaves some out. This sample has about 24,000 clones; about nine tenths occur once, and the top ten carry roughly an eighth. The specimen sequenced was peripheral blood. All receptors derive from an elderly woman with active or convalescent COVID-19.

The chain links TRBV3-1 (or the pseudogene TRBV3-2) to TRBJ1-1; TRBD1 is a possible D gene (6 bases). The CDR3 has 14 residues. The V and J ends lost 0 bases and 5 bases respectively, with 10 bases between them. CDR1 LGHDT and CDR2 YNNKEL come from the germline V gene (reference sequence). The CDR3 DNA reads TGTGCCAGCAGCCAAGATCCCAGGGGAACTGAAGCTTTCTTT. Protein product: CASSQDPRGTEAFF.

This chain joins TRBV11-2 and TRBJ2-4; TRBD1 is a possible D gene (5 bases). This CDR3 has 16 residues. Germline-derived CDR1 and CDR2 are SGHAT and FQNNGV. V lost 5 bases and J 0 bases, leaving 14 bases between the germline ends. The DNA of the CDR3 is TGTGCCAGCAGCCCCTTTCAGGGATTAGCCAAAAACATTCAGTACTTC. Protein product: CASSPFQGLAKNIQYF.

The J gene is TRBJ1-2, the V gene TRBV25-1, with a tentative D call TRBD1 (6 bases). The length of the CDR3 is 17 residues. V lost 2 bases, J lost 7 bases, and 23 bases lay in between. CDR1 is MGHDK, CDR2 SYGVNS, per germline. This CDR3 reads CASSEQRAQGPRGGYTF. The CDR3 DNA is TGTGCCAGCAGTGAACAAAGGGCACAGGGCCCCCGCGGTGGCTACACCTTC.